The 4 T cell receptor beta chains in this list originate from one sample, sequenced in a study of T-cell memory formation after mild COVID-19. MiXCR was run by TCRdb on the 5' RACE reads, yielding one entry per CDR3 protein. This sample carries under 450,000 distinct CDR3 sequences, around a fifth of them seen once, and the ten largest clones take roughly 23%. Sequencing was carried out using PBMCs or a T cell subset sorted from them (not recorded which). The source of these receptors is a man younger than 35 who had mild COVID-19 (a few samples of this study predate the infection). Cell type and time point are not known.

This clonotype was seen a handful of times. The gene calls are TRBV20-1 and TRBJ2-5; 8 bases align to TRBD2. CDR1 DFQATT and CDR2 SNEGSKA come from the germline V gene (reference sequence). CDR3 length: 15 amino acids. Losses at the gene ends were 1 base for V and 1 base for J; bases not matched to a gene: 5. The CDR3, as DNA: TGCAGTGCTAGAGGGCGGGGGGTCGCCCAAGAGACCCAGTACTTC. It translates to CSARGRGVAQETQYF.

This clonotype has at least ten counts. This chain uses TRBV5-1 with TRBJ1-1, with D possibly matching TRBD1 (5 bases). V lost 0 bases to trimming and J lost 0 bases, with 6 bases between them. There are 14 residues in the CDR3. Germline V gene lookup returns CDR1 SGHRS and CDR2 YFSETQ. CDR3 sequence reads: CASSLDRLNTEAFF. The CDR3, as DNA: TGCGCCAGCAGCTTGGACAGGTTGAACACTGAAGCTTTCTTT.

This chain uses TRBV5-1 with TRBJ1-1, with 8 bases lining up with TRBD1. The CDR3 extends over 14 amino acids. From germline, CDR1 is SGHRS and CDR2 YFSETQ. The ends lost 4 bases at V and 5 bases at J; junction bases unmatched: 7. The CDR3 sequence: CASSVGQGRTEAFF. The CDR3 DNA is TGCGCCAGCAGCGTCGGACAGGGAAGGACTGAAGCTTTCTTT.

The rearrangement uses TRBV12-3 or TRBV12-4 and TRBJ2-5; D possibly corresponds to TRBD2 (6 bases). This CDR3 is built from 14 residues. With 1 base removed from V and 5 bases from J, the gap between germline ends came to 11 bases. In nucleotides, the CDR3 is TGTGCCAGCAGTTTAGTGTCGGGGGTGGAGACCCAGTACTTC. It encodes CASSLVSGVETQYF.